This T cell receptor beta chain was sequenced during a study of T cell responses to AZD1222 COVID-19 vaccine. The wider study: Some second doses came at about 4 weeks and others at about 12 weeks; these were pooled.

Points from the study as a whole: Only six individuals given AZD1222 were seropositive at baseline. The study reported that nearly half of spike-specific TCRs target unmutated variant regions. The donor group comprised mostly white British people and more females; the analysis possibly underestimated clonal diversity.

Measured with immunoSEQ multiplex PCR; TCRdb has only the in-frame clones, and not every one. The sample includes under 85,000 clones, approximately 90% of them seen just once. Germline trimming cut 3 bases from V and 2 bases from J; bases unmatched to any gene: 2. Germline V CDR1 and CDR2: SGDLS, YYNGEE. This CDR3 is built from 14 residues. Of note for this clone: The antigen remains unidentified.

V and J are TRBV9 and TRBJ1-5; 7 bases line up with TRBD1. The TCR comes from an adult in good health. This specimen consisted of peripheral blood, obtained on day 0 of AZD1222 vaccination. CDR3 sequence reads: CASSAQGGNQPQHF. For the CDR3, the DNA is TGTGCCAGCAGCGCTCAGGGGGGCAATCAGCCCCAGCATTTT.